This T cell receptor beta chain is drawn from a study of blood T cell repertoires in COVID-19. The wider study: Sample material is recorded as cDNA or gDNA derived from T cells, B-cell-depleted T cells, or PBMCs.

In the study's own analysis: Amplifying reference gene primers gave estimates of nucleated cell counts. The data were produced by immunoSEQ multiplex PCR, yet TCRdb's version contains in-frame clones alone and is incomplete. The DNA gave D and trimming, while V, J and clone size come from that table. The sample lists about 45,000 clones, approximately 90% seen once, with around 25% in the top ten. The CDR3 sequence is 15 residues long. Germline lookup yields CDR1 SGDLS and CDR2 YYNGEE. The V and J ends lost 6 bases and 2 bases respectively, with 14 bases between them. The sequencing sample was made of peripheral blood. V and J are TRBV9 and TRBJ2-2; no definite D call. The sequence was collected from an elderly woman in a cohort sampled during active or convalescent COVID-19. The CDR3 coding sequence is TGTGCCAGCACCACCCTAGGCTCCAACACCGGGGAGCTGTTTTTT. It codes for CASTTLGSNTGELFF.